Reported below is one T cell receptor beta chain. Its cognate antigen has yet to be identified. Base-call qualities are not available, and no considerably larger clone is one nucleotide away. This entry belongs to a study of T cell responses to AZD1222 COVID-19 vaccine (dated by TCRdb to the early 2020s). General notes on the study: AZD1222 recipients whose second dose came at about 4 weeks and those whose second dose came at about 12 weeks were combined into one group, since spike-specific TCR depth and breadth did not differ between the two schedules. A total of 233 trial participants underwent TCR sequencing, of whom 200 to 220 received two doses of AZD1222 and about 25 received two doses of the MenACWY control vaccine. Trial participants were enrolled by age into 18-55, 56-69 and 70-plus year subgroups, with about 150, 28 and 57 TCR-sequenced participants respectively.

The time point label, read with the paper, signifies: baseline before first vaccination. The vaccinee samples were drawn from two UK trials, COV001 and COV002, one of which was a single-blind randomized controlled phase 2/3 trial testing AZD1222 (ChAdOx1 nCoV-19) in healthy adults. For TCRbeta chain sequencing, PBMC samples were collected from trial participants at day 0 and at day 28 after the second dose. Taken from cysteine to phenylalanine, the CDR3 has 13 residues. Only CDR3 DNA is held: 39 bases, read in frame from base 1. Unmatched junction bases come to 4, with V trimmed by 5 bases and J by 9 bases. Based on the germline V gene, the CDR1 and CDR2 sequences are SGHTA and FQGNSA. General findings and caveats noted by the study authors: The 56-69-year group was small, and its depth increase did not reach significance, likely because of low power. The whole spike protein was spanned by vaccine-associated CD4 TCRs, and dominant responses were seen in regions 160-218 and 743-854. Conclusions about previously exposed vaccinees were limited because only six AZD1222 recipients were SARS-CoV-2 seropositive at baseline. Most participants were white British and females outnumbered males, and the authors suggested that clonal diversity may have been underestimated. A significant rise in spike-specific TCR breadth and depth was observed after two AZD1222 doses relative to day 0 and relative to MenACWY recipients. Because no samples from the day 14 peak response were available, repertoires could be characterized only after the peak T cell response. Reportedly, close to half of the unique spike-specific TCRs recognized epitopes lying outside the regions that are mutated in the B.1.351 and B.1.1.7 variants.

The CDR3 regions of human TCRbeta chains were subjected to immunosequencing. Turning to the authors' computational methods: Repertoire TCRs were checked for matches against a reference library of SARS-CoV-2-specific TCRs that had been generated using the MIRA antigen-specificity platform. Breadth meant the fraction of unique TCRs that were SARS-CoV-2-associated, whereas depth meant the fraction of total T cells that were SARS-CoV-2-associated. Each spike-specific TCR was assigned to its reactive spike region and to a CD4 or CD8 class using the MIRA data. Log10-transformed breadth and depth values were compared by one-way ANOVA with Sidak's multiple comparisons tests. TCRdb took over this immuneACCESS table, retaining in-frame rearrangements with V and J assigned. Such tables are incomplete; in checked studies, under half of the missing clones stem from an unresolved V gene, and the remainder is unexplained. The DNA was the basis for D and trimming; V, J and clone size are from that table. A total of roughly 120,000 clones appear in this sample, just over 85% of them only once. In total, the top ten clones hold about 12% of the sample.

The V and J segments used are TRBV7-2 and TRBJ2-7, and TRBD2 aligns with 13 junction nucleotides. This receptor was taken from an adult in good health. This specimen consisted of peripheral blood, obtained on day 0 of AZD1222 vaccination. The CDR3 amino acid sequence is: CASSGLAGALQYF. Here is the DNA: TGTGCCAGCAGCGGACTAGCGGGAGCTCTGCAGTACTTC.